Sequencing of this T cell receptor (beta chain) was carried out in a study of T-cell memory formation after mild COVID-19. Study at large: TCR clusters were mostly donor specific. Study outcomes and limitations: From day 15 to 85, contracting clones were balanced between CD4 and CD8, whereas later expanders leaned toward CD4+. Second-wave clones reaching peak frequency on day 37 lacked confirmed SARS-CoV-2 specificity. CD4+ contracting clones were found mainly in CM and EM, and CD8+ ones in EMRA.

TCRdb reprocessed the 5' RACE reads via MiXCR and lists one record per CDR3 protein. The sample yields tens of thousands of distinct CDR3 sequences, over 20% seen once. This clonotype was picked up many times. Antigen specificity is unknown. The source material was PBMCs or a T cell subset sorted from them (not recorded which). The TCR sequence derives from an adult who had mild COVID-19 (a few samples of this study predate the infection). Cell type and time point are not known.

As DNA, the CDR3 is TGCGCCAGCAGCTTGGCCGGGGGGGCCCCGGGCTACACCTTC. Protein: CASSLAGGAPGYTF. This sequence joins TRBV5-1 and TRBJ1-2, with D perhaps matching TRBD1 (6 bases). CDR1 is SGHRS and CDR2 is YFSETQ in the germline V gene. This CDR3 is built from 14 residues. Deletions cut 0 bases from V and 8 bases from J, with 14 bases between.